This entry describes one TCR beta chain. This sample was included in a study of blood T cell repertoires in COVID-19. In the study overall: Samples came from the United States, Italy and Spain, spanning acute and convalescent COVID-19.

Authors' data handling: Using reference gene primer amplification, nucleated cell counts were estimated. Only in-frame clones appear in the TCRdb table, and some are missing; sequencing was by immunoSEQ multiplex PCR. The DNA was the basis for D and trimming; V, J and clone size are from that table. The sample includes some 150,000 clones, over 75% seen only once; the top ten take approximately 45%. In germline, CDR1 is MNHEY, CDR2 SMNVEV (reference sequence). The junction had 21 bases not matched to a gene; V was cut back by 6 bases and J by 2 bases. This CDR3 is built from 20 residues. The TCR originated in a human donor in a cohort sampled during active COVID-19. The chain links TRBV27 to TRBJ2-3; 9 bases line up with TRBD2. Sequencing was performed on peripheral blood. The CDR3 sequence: CASSRTFPGLANFFTDTQYF. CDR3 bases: TGTGCCAGCAGCCGTACATTTCCGGGACTAGCAAACTTTTTCACAGATACGCAGTATTTT.